The source of this T cell receptor beta chain is a study of spatial heterogeneity in lung cancer. Trimming cost V 1 base and J 6 bases; bases outside gene matches: 3. The CDR3 loop spans 13 amino acids. This clonotype has at least ten counts. TCRdb ran MiXCR on the 5' RACE reads and lists one entry per CDR3 protein. The repertoire holds about 26,000 distinct CDR3 sequences, approximately 5.6% seen once, with roughly 21% in the top ten. The time point denotes: blood at routine non-recurrence follow-up after resection. Material for sequencing was whole RNA from tumor, nontumor lung or frozen PBMC, left unsorted.

The input for sequencing was PBMCs, taken at follow-up. The genes are TRBV12-3 or TRBV12-4 and TRBJ2-7, with TRBD2 identical over 7 bases. The receptor's source is a male donor with early-stage non-small cell lung cancer. In DNA form, the CDR3 reads TGTGCCAGCAGTTTAGGCGGGGGTAGCGAGCAGTACTTC. As protein: CASSLGGGSEQYF.